Each of the 14 T cell receptor beta chains below was sequenced from the same sample in a study of blood T cell repertoires in COVID-19. TCRdb's copy holds only in-frame clones and misses some; the assay was immunoSEQ multiplex PCR. The sample has fewer than 300,000 clones, 84% seen once. Sequenced sample: peripheral blood. The receptors shown here come from a human donor in a cohort sampled during active COVID-19.

The chain carries TRBV19 and TRBJ2-3; no clear D. The ends were cut back, 4 bases at V and 7 bases at J, with 12 bases in the middle. This CDR3 is 13 amino acids long. From germline, CDR1 is LNHDA and CDR2 SQIVND (reference sequence). The CDR3 protein is CASSTTARHTQYF. The CDR3 DNA is TGTGCCAGTAGTACGACTGCCCGACATACGCAGTATTTT.

This chain connects TRBV24-1 to TRBJ2-1; 9 bases line up with TRBD2. Germline V CDR1 and CDR2: KGHDR, SFDVKD. This CDR3 contains 15 residues. J lost 7 bases, V lost 6 bases, and 9 bases had no gene match. CDR3 coding DNA: TGTGCCACCAGTACCTTTGCGGGGGGGCAAAATGAGCAGTTCTTC. It specifies CATSTFAGGQNEQFF.

This rearrangement joins TRBV19 to TRBJ2-1; TRBD2 aligns across 14 bases. Trimming cost V 4 bases and J 5 bases; bases outside gene matches: 7. This CDR3 is built from 17 residues. Germline V gene data show CDR1 as LNHDA and CDR2 as SQIVND (reference sequence). CDR3 sequence (DNA): TGTGCCAGTAGTAAGACTAGCGGGAGGGCCGGTGACAATGAGCAGTTCTTC. Encoded protein: CASSKTSGRAGDNEQFF.

This clone was picked up a small number of times. This chain links TRBV2 with TRBJ2-5; D perhaps matches TRBD2 (6 bases). The CDR3 sequence is 13 residues long. The germline gives CDR1 SNHLY, CDR2 FYNNEI. The V end lost 3 bases, the J end lost 5 bases, and 10 bases lay between the germline ends. The CDR3 here is CASSDGGSETQYF. The CDR3, as DNA: TGTGCCAGCAGTGATGGGGGGAGTGAGACCCAGTACTTC.

The chain recombines TRBV6-5 with TRBJ1-2, with TRBD1 identical over 7 bases. This CDR3 is built from 14 residues. CDR1 and CDR2 from the germline V gene are MNHEY and SVGAGI. V gave up 9 bases and J gave up 4 bases; unmatched junction bases: 11. The CDR3 region has the DNA TGTGCCAGTATTGATAGGACAGGACCCTATGGCTACACCTTC. Translating it yields CASIDRTGPYGYTF.

This chain uses TRBV6-4 with TRBJ2-3, with D possibly being TRBD2 (6 bases). The length of the CDR3 is 13 residues. The V gene lost 4 bases and the J gene lost 11 bases, with 16 bases spanning the gap. Germline V gene sequence: CDR1 MRHNA, CDR2 SNTAGT. The CDR3 coding sequence is TGTGCCAGCAGTGCAACCAACGGGGGAAGGCAGTATTTT. Protein sequence: CASSATNGGRQYF.

The J gene is TRBJ2-7, the V gene TRBV6-5; D is possibly TRBD2 (5 bases). V was clipped by 5 bases and J by 5 bases, with 19 bases between them. The CDR3 extends over 15 amino acids. Germline V gene lookup returns CDR1 MNHEY and CDR2 SVGAGI. Here the CDR3 reads CASSRGRQAGNEQYF. CDR3 nucleotide sequence: TGTGCCAGCAGTCGAGGACGGCAGGCGGGCAACGAGCAGTACTTC.

The chain employs TRBV13 and TRBJ2-5; D not certain. The V gene's germline CDR1 is PRHDT and CDR2 FYEKMQ (reference sequence). The ends were cut back, 5 bases at V and 0 bases at J, with 16 bases in the middle. There are 16 residues in the CDR3. The CDR3 is CASSPPRATYQETQYF. For the CDR3, the DNA is TGTGCCAGCAGCCCCCCGAGAGCGACGTACCAAGAGACCCAGTACTTC.

This rearrangement joins TRBV2 to TRBJ2-1, with 7 nucleotides matching TRBD2. V shed 3 bases and J 14 bases; nucleotides not matched to a gene: 7. The CDR3 contains 12 residues. Germline values: CDR1 SNHLY, CDR2 FYNNEI. The CDR3 DNA sequence: TGTGCCAGCAGTGAGGGGGGGACTTTTGAGTTCTTC. Translation gives CASSEGGTFEFF.

This clone was picked up a small number of times. This rearrangement joins TRBV14 to TRBJ2-7; TRBD2 aligns across 7 bases. The CDR3 length is 13 residues. Germline V gene sequence: CDR1 SGHDN, CDR2 FVKESK. V shed 4 bases and J 3 bases; nucleotides not matched to a gene: 3. The CDR3 protein is CASSPGLVYEQYF. The CDR3 DNA sequence: TGTGCCAGCAGCCCCGGACTAGTCTACGAGCAGTACTTC.

The chain uses TRBV19 and TRBJ2-1, with D possibly TRBD1 on 6 matching bases. CDR3 length: 13 amino acids. Germline V lookup: CDR1 LNHDA, CDR2 SQIVND (reference sequence). Deletions cut 3 bases from V and 5 bases from J, with 8 bases between. In DNA, the CDR3 is TGTGCCAGTAGTATGGCAGGGGACAATGAGCAGTTCTTC. Translating gives CASSMAGDNEQFF. Full variable domain (remainder filled in from reference TRBV19 and TRBJ2-1): DGGITQSPKYLFRKEGQNVTLSCEQNLNHDAMYWYRQDPGQGLRLIYYSQIVNDFQKGDIAEGYSVSREKKESFPLTVTSAQKNPTAFYLCASSMAGDNEQFFGPGTRLTVL.

V usage is TRBV18 and J usage is TRBJ1-4; D gene unclear. Germline CDR1 reads KGHSH; CDR2 reads LQKENI. The CDR3 consists of 13 residues. Trimming shortened V by 3 bases and J by 7 bases, and 9 bases separated the two germline ends. The CDR3, as DNA: TGTGCCAGCTCACCCGGGATTGGTGAAAAACTGTTTTTT. Its translation: CASSPGIGEKLFF.

This clone was found a few times. The CDR3 DNA is TGTGCCACCATGCAGGGGGCTGGCGGTGAAAAACTGTTTTTT. As protein: CATMQGAGGEKLFF. This rearrangement joins TRBV10-3 to TRBJ1-4, with 8 bases matching TRBD1. Germline values: CDR1 ENHRY, CDR2 SYGVKD. Trimming removed 10 bases from V and 7 bases from J; junction bases left unmatched: 11. This CDR3 is built from 14 residues.

The chain carries TRBV7-3 and TRBJ2-2, with 7 bases matching TRBD1. Germline CDR1 SGHTA, CDR2 FQGTGA. Trimming removed 5 bases from V and 6 bases from J; junction bases left unmatched: 9. This CDR3 has 15 amino acids. The CDR3 nucleotides read TGTGCCAGCAGCCCGATGACAGGGAATCCCGGGGAGCTGTTTTTT. Encoded protein: CASSPMTGNPGELFF. The full variable domain, in which reference TRBV7-3 and TRBJ2-2 provide the parts outside the CDR3, is GAGVSQTPSNKVTEKGKYVELRCDPISGHTALYWYRQSLGQGPEFLIYFQGTGAADDSGLPNDRFFAVRPEGSVSTLKIQRTERGDSAVYLCASSPMTGNPGELFFGEGSRLTVL.